Below, 30 T cell receptor beta chains from the same sample are listed, as sequenced in a study of blood T cell repertoires in COVID-19. Sequencing was performed with immunoSEQ multiplex PCR; in TCRdb, only in-frame clones are kept and a portion is missing. This sample carries 150,000 to 200,000 clones, about 82% of them seen once, and the ten largest clones take roughly 9.1%. Source material: PBMCs or T cells enriched from blood (not recorded which). The receptors stem from a woman in her 30s who had recovered from COVID-19.

The chain is built from TRBV5-5 and TRBJ1-2; 10 nucleotides line up with TRBD1. Germline loops: CDR1 SGHKS, CDR2 YYEKEE (reference sequence). The CDR3 runs to 19 residues. With V trimmed by 4 bases and J by 7 bases, 22 bases remained unmatched. CDR3 coding DNA: TGTGCCAGCAGCCTGTCCCCGGGACAGGGGATTCGCGTTCCGGGTGGCTACACCTTC. This translates into CASSLSPGQGIRVPGGYTF.

The chain uses TRBV7-8 and TRBJ2-1; D perhaps matches TRBD2 (5 bases). The CDR3 loop spans 15 amino acids. Trimming shortened V by 1 base and J by 4 bases, and 11 bases separated the two germline ends. Germline CDR1 is SGHVS and CDR2 is FQNEAQ. CDR3: CASSLVGGLYNEQFF. The DNA of the CDR3 is TGTGCCAGCAGCTTAGTGGGTGGACTTTACAATGAGCAGTTCTTC.

The chain links TRBV5-1 to TRBJ1-1; 7 nucleotides align to TRBD1. CDR1 is SGHRS and CDR2 is YFSETQ in the germline V gene. The CDR3 loop spans 17 amino acids. V lost 4 bases to trimming and J lost 0 bases; unmatched junction nucleotides: 12. The CDR3 is CASSAGDRSTLNTEAFF. The CDR3 coding sequence is TGCGCCAGCAGCGCCGGGGACAGATCAACCTTGAACACTGAAGCTTTCTTT.

The count of this clone is one. The V and J genes are TRBV7-9 and TRBJ1-5; D call uncertain. This CDR3 is 14 amino acids long. The V end lost 1 base, the J end lost 4 bases, and 8 bases lay between the germline ends. Looked up from germline, CDR1 is SEHNR and CDR2 is FQNEAQ (reference sequence). CDR3 protein: CASSLDGTNQPQHF. DNA for the CDR3: TGTGCCAGCAGCTTAGACGGTACTAATCAGCCCCAGCATTTT. Together with reference TRBV7-9 and TRBJ1-5, the CDR3 gives the full variable domain: DTGVSQNPRHKITKRGQNVTFRCDPISEHNRLYWYRQTLGQGPEFLTYFQNEAQLEKSRLLSDRFSAERPKGSFSTLEIQRTEQGDSAMYLCASSLDGTNQPQHFGDGTRLSIL.

This chain's CDR3 is CASSKPGLGRYEQYF. Written as DNA, the CDR3 is TGTGCCAGCAGTAAACCGGGACTAGGGAGATACGAGCAGTACTTC. J is TRBJ2-7 and V is TRBV7-9; 8 nucleotides align to TRBD2. The CDR3 runs to 15 residues. Trimming took 6 bases from V and 4 from J; bases not matched to a gene: 11. The V gene's germline CDR1 is SEHNR and CDR2 FQNEAQ (reference sequence).

The rearrangement joins TRBV2 to TRBJ2-1; possibly TRBD2 for D (6 bases). The V end lost 8 bases, the J end lost 0 bases, and 8 bases lay between the germline ends. This CDR3 comprises 13 residues. CDR1 and CDR2 from the germline V gene are SNHLY and FYNNEI. The CDR3 coding sequence is TGTGCCAGCCTTAGCGGCTCCTACAATGAGCAGTTCTTC. It yields the protein CASLSGSYNEQFF.

J is TRBJ2-7 and V is TRBV29-1, with D perhaps matching TRBD1 (5 bases). This CDR3 comprises 12 residues. With 2 bases removed from V and 2 bases from J, the gap between germline ends came to 7 bases. Per the germline V gene, CDR1 is SQVTM and CDR2 is ANQGSEA. The CDR3 DNA reads TGCAGCGTTGAACAGGGCGCCTACGAGCAGTACTTC. This encodes CSVEQGAYEQYF.

This chain connects TRBV3-1 (or the pseudogene TRBV3-2) to TRBJ2-2, with 11 bases matching TRBD2. CDR3 size: 16 residues. CDR1 is LGHDT and CDR2 is YNNKEL in the germline V gene (reference sequence). V trimming: 6 bases; J trimming: 5 bases; junction bases outside the gene matches: 8. CDR3 in amino acids: CASSPPTSGRTGELFF. As DNA, the CDR3 is TGTGCCAGCAGTCCTCCAACTAGCGGGAGAACCGGGGAGCTGTTTTTT.

The rearrangement links TRBV6-1 to TRBJ2-7; 9 bases fit TRBD2. The trim removed 2 bases at V and 3 bases at J, leaving 2 bases unmatched. Germline-derived CDR1 and CDR2 are MNHNS and SASEGT. The CDR3 sequence is 14 residues long. The CDR3 sequence: CASSELAGSYEQYF. DNA of the CDR3: TGTGCCAGCAGTGAACTAGCGGGAAGCTACGAGCAGTACTTC.

The V gene is TRBV29-1, the J gene TRBJ2-5; D might be TRBD1 (5 bases). Trimming shortened V by 3 bases and J by 0 bases, and 11 bases separated the two germline ends. The germline CDR1 and CDR2 sequences are SQVTM and ANQGSEA. The CDR3 has 14 residues. The DNA for the CDR3 is TGCAGCGTTGAGGACACTGAGTACCAAGAGACCCAGTACTTC. It translates to CSVEDTEYQETQYF.

This clone occurred a few times. The chain carries TRBV12-5 and TRBJ2-3; 10 bases align to TRBD2. CDR3 size: 14 residues. V trimming: 5 bases; J trimming: 2 bases; junction bases outside the gene matches: 1. Per germline, CDR1 LGHNT and CDR2 FRNRAP. The CDR3 DNA follows: TGTGCTAGTGGTCTAGCGGGAGTCACAGATACGCAGTATTTT. Amino acid sequence: CASGLAGVTDTQYF.

The V and J genes are TRBV7-9 and TRBJ1-1; D unresolved. The V gene lost 3 bases and the J gene lost 1 base, with 6 bases spanning the gap. Germline CDR1 reads SEHNR; CDR2 reads FQNEAQ (reference sequence). The CDR3 contains 13 residues. The CDR3 bases are TGTGCCAGCAGCTTCGGGGAGAACACTGAAGCTTTCTTT. Its protein product is CASSFGENTEAFF.

This clone was detected once. V gene TRBV6-1 combines with J gene TRBJ2-5; TRBD2 is a possible D gene (7 bases). The V gene lost 4 bases and the J gene lost 4 bases, with 19 bases spanning the gap. This CDR3 has 16 residues. Germline V CDR1 and CDR2: MNHNS, SASEGT. The CDR3 region is CASSGVLAGARETQYF. The DNA for the CDR3 is TGTGCCAGCAGTGGAGTGTTGGCGGGGGCGCGAGAGACCCAGTACTTC.

This chain links TRBV5-4 with TRBJ2-7; TRBD2 agrees at 9 bases. This CDR3 comprises 14 residues. J was trimmed by 6 bases and V by 3 bases; bases with no gene match: 7. Germline CDR1 and CDR2: SGHNT and YYREEE (reference sequence). In DNA form, the CDR3 reads TGTGCCAGCAGCTCCCAGGGACTAGCCCCCGAGCAGTACTTC. Protein product: CASSSQGLAPEQYF.

The chain recombines TRBV23-1 with TRBJ2-7; D is unclear. TRBV23-1 is an ORF; its function is uncertain. V was pared by 6 bases and J by 6 bases, with 15 bases between. CDR3 length: 13 amino acids. This CDR3 is CASSPPAAREQYF. CDR3 in DNA: TGCGCCAGCAGCCCCCCGGCAGCGCGCGAGCAGTACTTC.

This clone was detected once. DNA for the CDR3: TGTGCCAGCAGCCTGCTAGGGACTAGCGGGAGGCGCGAGCAGTACTTC. Residues: CASSLLGTSGRREQYF. The chain carries TRBV3-1 (or the pseudogene TRBV3-2) and TRBJ2-7; 15 bases are a match to TRBD2. Germline lookup yields CDR1 LGHDT and CDR2 YNNKEL (reference sequence). CDR3 length equals 16 residues. The J segment lost 6 bases and the V segment lost 4 bases, leaving 7 bases of the junction unmatched.

The chain has TRBV4-1 and TRBJ2-5; 10 positions match TRBD1. This CDR3 region has 15 residues. Trimming at V came to 5 bases and at J to 3 bases, leaving 6 bases not matched to a gene. The germline CDR1 and CDR2 sequences are MGHRA and YSYEKL. CDR3 sequence reads: CASSNRGQGEETQYF. CDR3 coding DNA: TGCGCCAGCAGCAACCGAGGACAGGGGGAAGAGACCCAGTACTTC.

DNA for the CDR3: TGCAGCGTTGAAGGAGGGCTGTCGGAGCGTTACGGTGAGCAGTTCTTC. Encoded protein: CSVEGGLSERYGEQFF. The rearrangement links TRBV29-1 to TRBJ2-1, with a tentative D call TRBD2 (5 bases). The CDR3 has 16 residues. From germline, CDR1 is SQVTM and CDR2 ANQGSEA. Trimming took 1 base from V and 9 from J, leaving 22 bases between them.

In this sample, this clone turned up once. The V call is TRBV15, the J call TRBJ2-5; TRBD2 matches 10 bases. Trimming cost V 8 bases and J 7 bases; bases outside gene matches: 13. Per germline, CDR1 LNHNV and CDR2 YYDKDF (reference sequence). This CDR3 is built from 15 residues. The CDR3 coding sequence is TGTGCCACCCGACCGGGGCTAGCGGGAGTAGGGACCCAGTACTTC. It is translated as CATRPGLAGVGTQYF.

The rearrangement joins TRBV30 to TRBJ2-1; D unclear. Germline lookup yields CDR1 GTSNPN and CDR2 SVGIG (reference sequence). The CDR3 has 12 amino acids. V was cut by 3 bases and J by 7 bases, with 10 bases left in between. The CDR3 here is CAWRPRGNEQFF. In DNA form, the CDR3 reads TGTGCCTGGAGACCTCGAGGTAATGAGCAGTTCTTC.

The rearrangement links TRBV28 to TRBJ2-7; TRBD1 matches 8 bases. The CDR3 loop spans 14 amino acids. V was pared by 4 bases and J by 6 bases, with 8 bases of the junction left unmatched. The germline gives CDR1 MDHEN, CDR2 SYDVKM. The chain's CDR3 is CASSSSGTGGEQYF. The CDR3 coding sequence is TGTGCCAGCAGTTCCTCCGGGACAGGAGGCGAGCAGTACTTC.

This clone showed up just a few times. V is TRBV5-1 and J is TRBJ1-2; no definite D call. V was pared by 0 bases and J by 4 bases, with 10 bases between. The CDR3 contains 14 residues. The germline V gene has CDR1 SGHRS and CDR2 YFSETQ. Here the CDR3 reads CASSLGADFYGYTF. CDR3 bases: TGCGCCAGCAGCTTGGGGGCAGATTTCTATGGCTACACCTTC.

The chain couples TRBV28 to TRBJ2-7; 12 bases map to TRBD1. Trimming removed 5 bases from V and 6 bases from J; junction bases left unmatched: 23. CDR3 length: 20 amino acids. In germline, CDR1 is MDHEN, CDR2 SYDVKM. CDR3 nucleotide sequence: TGTGCCAGCAGTGCCCAAATGCGTGGGACAGGGGGCTTTGTATCTTCCGAGCAGTACTTC. Translating it yields CASSAQMRGTGGFVSSEQYF.

The chain is built from TRBV6-4 and TRBJ2-1, with a possible D match to TRBD2 (5 bases). The V gene lost 3 bases and the J gene lost 2 bases, with 11 bases spanning the gap. The CDR3 has 15 amino acids. The germline V gene has CDR1 MRHNA and CDR2 SNTAGT. CDR3 protein: CASSESEEPYNEQFF. CDR3 sequence (DNA): TGTGCCAGCAGTGAATCGGAGGAGCCCTACAATGAGCAGTTCTTC.

The chain carries TRBV4-1 and TRBJ2-1; 9 positions match TRBD2. Unmatched junction bases numbered 1, after V lost 0 bases and J lost 4 bases. The CDR3 contains 15 residues. Germline CDR1 MGHRA, CDR2 YSYEKL. The CDR3 DNA reads TGCGCCAGCAGCCAAGACCTAGCGGGATACAATGAGCAGTTCTTC. The encoded protein is CASSQDLAGYNEQFF.

This clone was seen more than once but under ten times. The J gene is TRBJ1-2, the V gene TRBV5-1; D might be TRBD1 (5 bases). Germline V gene data show CDR1 as SGHRS and CDR2 as YFSETQ. V was pared by 5 bases and J by 1 base, with 21 bases between. The CDR3 contains 17 residues. The CDR3 coding sequence is TGCGCCAGCAGAGTACGCCCGGGGGAAGCCCTTAACTATGGCTACACCTTC. Its translation is CASRVRPGEALNYGYTF.

This chain's CDR3 is CASSPGQGAGEQYF. CDR3 sequence (DNA): TGTGCCAGCAGCCCCGGACAGGGGGCGGGGGAGCAGTACTTC. The rearrangement uses TRBV7-2 and TRBJ2-7, with 11 nucleotides matching TRBD1. Trimming removed 5 bases from V and 7 bases from J; junction bases left unmatched: 7. This CDR3 is 14 amino acids long. Germline V gene lookup returns CDR1 SGHTA and CDR2 FQGNSA.

V and J are TRBV5-1 and TRBJ2-3, with 8 nucleotides matching TRBD2. V lost 2 bases and J lost 2; bases outside the gene matches: 4. Germline CDR1 is SGHRS and CDR2 is YFSETQ. CDR3 length: 15 amino acids. The DNA of the CDR3 is TGCGCCAGCAGCTTAGGCGGGAGGATCACAGATACGCAGTATTTT. It specifies CASSLGGRITDTQYF.

The sample holds one count of this clone. The chain uses TRBV10-3 and TRBJ1-1, with a weak D call TRBD1 (6 bases). V was clipped by 6 bases and J by 7 bases, with 15 bases between them. CDR1 and CDR2 from the germline V gene are ENHRY and SYGVKD. The CDR3 contains 13 residues. The CDR3 DNA sequence: TGTGCCATCAGGGGAGAACAGGGAATTGAAGCTTTCTTT. Translated, it gives CAIRGEQGIEAFF.

The V call is TRBV5-1, the J call TRBJ2-1, with TRBD1 identical over 9 bases. Per germline, CDR1 SGHRS and CDR2 YFSETQ. J gave up 4 bases and V 1 base, and 3 bases lay outside the gene matches. The CDR3 is made up of 15 amino acids. CDR3 nucleotides: TGCGCCAGCAGCTTGTTACAGGGGGCGTACAATGAGCAGTTCTTC. The encoded protein is CASSLLQGAYNEQFF.